This passage covers 10 T cell receptor beta chains from one sample sequenced in a study of blood T cell repertoires in COVID-19. This table comes from immunoSEQ multiplex PCR, and its TCRdb copy is limited to in-frame clones, with some not included. The data contain over 250,000 clones, 80% to 90% of them singletons. The material sequenced was PBMCs or T cells enriched from blood (not recorded which). These receptors came from a woman under 30 who had recovered from COVID-19.

The J gene is TRBJ1-1, the V gene TRBV25-1, with 7 positions matching TRBD1. V was clipped by 9 bases and J by 11 bases; unmatched bases: 9. The CDR3 is made up of 11 amino acids. Germline values: CDR1 MGHDK, CDR2 SYGVNS. This chain's CDR3 is CASRTGGRAFF. CDR3 DNA sequence: TGTGCCAGTAGGACAGGAGGGAGGGCTTTCTTT.

The chain combines TRBV18 with TRBJ1-1; 9 bases align to TRBD1. The CDR3 runs 17 residues. V gave up 2 bases and J gave up 5 bases; unmatched junction bases: 12. Germline-derived CDR1 and CDR2 are KGHSH and LQKENI. The CDR3, as DNA: TGTGCCAGCTCACCAGTCGGGACAGGGTACAAGGTTACTGAAGCTTTCTTT. It encodes CASSPVGTGYKVTEAFF.

CDR3 residues: CASSYLSLKAGELFF. The CDR3 DNA sequence: TGTGCCAGCAGTTACTTATCGCTAAAAGCCGGGGAGCTGTTTTTT. This chain uses TRBV6-5 with TRBJ2-2; D remains ambiguous. Trimming pared 1 base from V and 6 bases from J, leaving 12 bases between. CDR3 length equals 15 residues. Germline CDR1 MNHEY, CDR2 SVGAGI.

The chain carries TRBV6-5 and TRBJ1-1; D might be TRBD1 (5 bases). Trimming shortened V by 4 bases and J by 4 bases, and 16 bases separated the two germline ends. There are 15 residues in the CDR3. Germline values: CDR1 MNHEY, CDR2 SVGAGI. CDR3 protein: CASSSSVTAGTEAFF. The CDR3 DNA follows: TGTGCCAGCAGTTCCTCGGTGACAGCGGGCACTGAAGCTTTCTTT.

The rearrangement links TRBV6-5 to TRBJ2-4, with a weak D call TRBD1 (6 bases). Germline lookup yields CDR1 MNHEY and CDR2 SVGAGI. The CDR3 totals 15 residues. Trimming stripped 6 bases from V and 3 bases from J, with 15 bases between. The CDR3 region has the DNA TGTGCCAGCAGCCCGCCCGGACAGCTCAAAAACATTCAGTACTTC. Translation: CASSPPGQLKNIQYF.

The chain uses TRBV27 and TRBJ2-1; a weak D match, TRBD1 (5 bases). Trimming stripped 3 bases from V and 5 bases from J, with 11 bases between. Germline V gene lookup returns CDR1 MNHEY and CDR2 SMNVEV (reference sequence). The CDR3 has 14 amino acids. The CDR3 region has the DNA TGTGCCAGCAGTTTGATTGAAGGGGACAATGAGCAGTTCTTC. Amino acids: CASSLIEGDNEQFF.

The chain employs TRBV25-1 and TRBJ2-1; 7 bases are shared with TRBD1. The germline CDR1 and CDR2 sequences are MGHDK and SYGVNS. The V gene end was trimmed by 6 bases and the J gene end by 4 bases; junction bases not matched to a gene: 9. CDR3 length: 15 residues. CDR3 sequence: CASSAQGSLYNEQFF. CDR3 sequence (DNA): TGTGCCAGCAGCGCACAGGGGTCCTTATACAATGAGCAGTTCTTC.

The chain combines TRBV5-7 with TRBJ1-4; D possibly corresponds to TRBD1 (5 bases). TRBV5-7 is treated as an ORF (open reading frame) with a function not yet certain. V was clipped by 2 bases and J by 8 bases, with 13 bases between them. CDR3 length: 14 amino acids. The CDR3 here is CASSFRRVREKLFF. In nucleotides, the CDR3 is TGTGCCAGCAGCTTTCGCAGGGTGAGGGAAAAACTGTTTTTT.

The CDR3 here is CATSRDLGGSEQYF. The CDR3, as DNA: TGTGCCACCAGCAGAGATTTGGGGGGGTCCGAGCAGTACTTC. The chain recombines TRBV15 with TRBJ2-7, with 7 bases matching TRBD2. Germline assignment: CDR1 LNHNV and CDR2 YYDKDF (reference sequence). V lost 0 bases and J lost 6; bases outside the gene matches: 5. This CDR3 spans 14 amino acids. Full variable domain (missing parts from reference TRBV15 and TRBJ2-7): DAMVIQNPRYQVTQFGKPVTLSCSQTLNHNVMYWYQQKSSQAPKLLFHYYDKDFNNEADTPDNFQSRRPNTSFCFLDIRSPGLGDTAMYLCATSRDLGGSEQYFGPGTRLTVT.

V is TRBV5-4 and J is TRBJ2-5; TRBD2 agrees at 9 bases. The ends lost 5 bases at V and 5 bases at J; junction bases unmatched: 10. The germline V gene has CDR1 SGHNT and CDR2 YYREEE (reference sequence). The CDR3 is made up of 15 amino acids. The CDR3, as DNA: TGTGCCAGCAGGGCTCAGCGGGGGGTGCGGGAGACCCAGTACTTC. Protein sequence: CASRAQRGVRETQYF.